This TCR beta chain came from a study of T-cell reconstitution after alpha-beta-depleted transplantation in children. Whole-study results and caveats: Reportedly, alpha-beta T cells present about two months post-transplant originated from several hundred expanded clones of graft origin. Some patients showed high day-60 TCRbeta diversity, which derived from surviving recipient T cells and thymic progenitors.

This clonotype was observed many times. As yet, its antigen is unknown. Preparing the TCRbeta library involved the use of unique molecular identifiers. From the PCR reads, TCRdb called clonotypes with MiXCR, one entry per CDR3 protein. The sample shows a few hundred thousand distinct CDR3 sequences, under 14% of them seen only once. CDR1 is GTSNPN and CDR2 is SVGIG in the germline V gene (reference sequence). The ends were cut back, 0 bases at V and 7 bases at J, with 18 bases in the middle. CDR3 length equals 15 residues. Source: peripheral blood, taken 180 days after TCRalphabeta/CD19-depleted stem cell transplant. The TCR originated in a male patient between 2 and 15 years old who had a stem cell transplant for chronic granulomatous disease, so the T cells may come from the graft donor. J is TRBJ2-5 and V is TRBV30; either TRBD1 or TRBD2 may fit D (6 bases each). The CDR3 reads CAWSVIQGLGGTQYF. The CDR3 coding sequence is TGTGCCTGGAGTGTAATCCAGGGGTTGGGGGGGACCCAGTACTTC.